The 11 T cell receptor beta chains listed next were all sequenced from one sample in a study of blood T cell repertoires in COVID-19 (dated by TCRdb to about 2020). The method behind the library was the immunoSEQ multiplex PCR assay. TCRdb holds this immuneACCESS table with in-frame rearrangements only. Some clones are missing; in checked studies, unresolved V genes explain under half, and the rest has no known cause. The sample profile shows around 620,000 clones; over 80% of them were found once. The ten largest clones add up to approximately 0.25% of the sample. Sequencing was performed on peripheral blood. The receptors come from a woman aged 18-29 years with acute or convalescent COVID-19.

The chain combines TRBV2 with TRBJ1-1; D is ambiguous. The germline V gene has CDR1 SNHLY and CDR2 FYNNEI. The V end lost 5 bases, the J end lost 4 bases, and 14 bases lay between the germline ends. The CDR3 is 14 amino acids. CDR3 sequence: CASSLSISFTEAFF. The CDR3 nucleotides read TGTGCCAGCAGTCTCTCCATTAGTTTCACTGAAGCTTTCTTT.

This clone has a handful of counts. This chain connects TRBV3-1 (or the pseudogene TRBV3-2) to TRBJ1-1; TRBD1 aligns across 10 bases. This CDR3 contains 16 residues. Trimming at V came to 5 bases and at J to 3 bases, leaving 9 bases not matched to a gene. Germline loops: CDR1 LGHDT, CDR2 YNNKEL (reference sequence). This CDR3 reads CASSSRDRGLYTEAFF. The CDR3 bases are TGTGCCAGCAGCTCCCGGGACAGGGGTTTATACACTGAAGCTTTCTTT.

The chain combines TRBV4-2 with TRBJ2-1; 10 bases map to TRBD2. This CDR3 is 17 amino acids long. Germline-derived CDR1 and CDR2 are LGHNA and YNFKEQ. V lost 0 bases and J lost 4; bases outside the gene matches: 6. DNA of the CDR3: TGTGCCAGCAGCCAAGACGAGACTAGCGGGCCATACAATGAGCAGTTCTTC. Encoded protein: CASSQDETSGPYNEQFF.

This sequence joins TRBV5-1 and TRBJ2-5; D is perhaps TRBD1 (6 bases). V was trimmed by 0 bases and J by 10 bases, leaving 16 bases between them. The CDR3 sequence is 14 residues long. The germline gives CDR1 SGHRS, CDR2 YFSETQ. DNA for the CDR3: TGCGCCAGCAGCTTGGCCCCGAGGGGGTGGGACCAGTACTTC. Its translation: CASSLAPRGWDQYF.

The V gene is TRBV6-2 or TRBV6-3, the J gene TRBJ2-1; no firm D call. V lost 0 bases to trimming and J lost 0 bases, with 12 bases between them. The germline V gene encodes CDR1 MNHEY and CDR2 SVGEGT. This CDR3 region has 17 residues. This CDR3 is CASSYSNTAPSYNEQFF. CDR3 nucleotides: TGTGCCAGCAGTTACTCGAATACAGCACCCTCCTACAATGAGCAGTTCTTC.

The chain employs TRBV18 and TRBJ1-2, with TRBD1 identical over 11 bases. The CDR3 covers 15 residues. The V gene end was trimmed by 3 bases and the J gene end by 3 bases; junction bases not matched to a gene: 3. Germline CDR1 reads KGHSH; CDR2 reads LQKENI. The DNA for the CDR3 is TGTGCCAGCTCACCCGGACAGGGGGCGGACTATGGCTACACCTTC. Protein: CASSPGQGADYGYTF. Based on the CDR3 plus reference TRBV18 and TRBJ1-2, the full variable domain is NAGVMQNPRHLVRRRGQEARLRCSPMKGHSHVYWYRQLPEEGLKFMVYLQKENIIDESGMPKERFSAEFPKEGPSILRIQQVVRGDSAAYFCASSPGQGADYGYTFGSGTRLTVV.

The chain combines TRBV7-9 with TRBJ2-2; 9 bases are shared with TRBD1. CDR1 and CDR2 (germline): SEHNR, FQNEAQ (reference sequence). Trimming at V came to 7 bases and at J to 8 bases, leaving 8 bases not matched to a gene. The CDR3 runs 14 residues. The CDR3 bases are TGTGCCAGCAAACAGGGGGCTCCTAAAGGGGAGCTGTTTTTT. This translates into CASKQGAPKGELFF. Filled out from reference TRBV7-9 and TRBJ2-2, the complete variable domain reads DTGVSQNPRHKITKRGQNVTFRCDPISEHNRLYWYRQTLGQGPEFLTYFQNEAQLEKSRLLSDRFSAERPKGSFSTLEIQRTEQGDSAMYLCASKQGAPKGELFFGEGSRLTVL.

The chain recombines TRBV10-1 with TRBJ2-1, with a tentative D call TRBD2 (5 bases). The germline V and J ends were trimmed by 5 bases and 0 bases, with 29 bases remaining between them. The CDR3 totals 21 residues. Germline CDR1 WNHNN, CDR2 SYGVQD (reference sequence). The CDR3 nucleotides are TGCGCCAGCAGTCTGGACGGGGATCACCAACTAGAGACAAGCTCCTACAATGAGCAGTTCTTC. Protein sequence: CASSLDGDHQLETSSYNEQFF.

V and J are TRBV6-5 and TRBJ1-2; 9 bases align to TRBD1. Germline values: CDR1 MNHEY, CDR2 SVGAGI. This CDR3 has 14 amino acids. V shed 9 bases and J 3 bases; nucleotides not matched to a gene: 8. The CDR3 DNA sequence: TGTGCCAGTAAATTGGGACAGGGCTACTATGGCTACACCTTC. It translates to CASKLGQGYYGYTF.

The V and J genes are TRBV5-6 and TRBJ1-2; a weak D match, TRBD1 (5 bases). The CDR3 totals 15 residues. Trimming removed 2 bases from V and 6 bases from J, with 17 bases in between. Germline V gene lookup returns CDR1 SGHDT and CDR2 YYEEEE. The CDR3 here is CASSFFGHLGNGYTF. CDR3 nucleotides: TGTGCCAGCAGCTTCTTTGGACACTTAGGGAATGGCTACACCTTC.

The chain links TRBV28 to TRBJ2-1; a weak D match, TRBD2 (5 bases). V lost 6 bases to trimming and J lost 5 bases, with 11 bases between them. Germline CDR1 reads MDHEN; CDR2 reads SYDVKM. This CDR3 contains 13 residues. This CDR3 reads CASSPPGNNEQFF. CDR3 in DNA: TGTGCCAGCAGCCCTCCCGGGAACAATGAGCAGTTCTTC.